This T cell receptor (beta chain) was recorded in a study of T cell responses to AZD1222 COVID-19 vaccine. Study summary: Recipients boosted at about 4 weeks or about 12 weeks are pooled. Study-level points and caveats: Clonal diversity was possibly underestimated; the donors were predominantly white British and more often female. Just six or seven AZD1222 recipients tested seropositive at baseline. Spike-specific TCR depth and breadth grew after two AZD1222 doses.

In the case of this clone: Its antigen is not identified.

The ends lost 6 bases at V and 0 bases at J; junction bases unmatched: 2. The CDR3 is made up of 14 amino acids. Germline values: CDR1 MNHEY, CDR2 SVGAGI. Only in-frame clones appear in the TCRdb table, and some are missing; sequencing was by immunoSEQ multiplex PCR. Found here are 90,000 to 110,000 clones, 75% to 90% of them singletons; the top ten hold about 5%. The clonotype originates from an adult in good health. Material: peripheral blood, obtained on day 0 of AZD1222 vaccination. V usage is TRBV6-5 and J usage is TRBJ2-7; 10 bases align to TRBD2. The CDR3 nucleotides are TGTGCCAGCAGAACTAGCGGGGCCTCCTACGAGCAGTACTTC. It translates to CASRTSGASYEQYF.